The T cell receptor (beta chain) described here comes from a study of T cell responses to AZD1222 COVID-19 vaccine. Overall study findings and caveats: Donors were chiefly white British, with a greater number of females, and clonal diversity was perhaps underestimated. Nearly half of spike-specific TCRs reportedly target variant regions that are unmutated in the B.1.351 and B.1.1.7 variants. The breadth and depth of Spike-specific TCRs increased once two AZD1222 doses had been given. Recipients of AZD1222 seropositive at baseline numbered only 6 or 7.

On this clone: Its antigen remains unknown.

The CDR3 runs 15 residues. CDR1 is SEHNR, CDR2 FQNEAQ, per germline (reference sequence). V lost 4 bases and J lost 6; bases outside the gene matches: 8. Generated by immunoSEQ multiplex PCR, the TCRdb table keeps only in-frame clones and is missing some. This table has 140,000 to 150,000 clones, around 90% appearing once. The clonotype originates from an adult who received the MenACWY meningococcal vaccine as a control. The chain combines TRBV7-9 with TRBJ1-2, with 10 positions matching TRBD1. The specimen was peripheral blood, collected 28 days after the second dose of the MenACWY control vaccine. The DNA for the CDR3 is TGTGCCAGCAGCTCTTACCGACAGGGGGCTGATGGCTACACCTTC. It specifies CASSSYRQGADGYTF.